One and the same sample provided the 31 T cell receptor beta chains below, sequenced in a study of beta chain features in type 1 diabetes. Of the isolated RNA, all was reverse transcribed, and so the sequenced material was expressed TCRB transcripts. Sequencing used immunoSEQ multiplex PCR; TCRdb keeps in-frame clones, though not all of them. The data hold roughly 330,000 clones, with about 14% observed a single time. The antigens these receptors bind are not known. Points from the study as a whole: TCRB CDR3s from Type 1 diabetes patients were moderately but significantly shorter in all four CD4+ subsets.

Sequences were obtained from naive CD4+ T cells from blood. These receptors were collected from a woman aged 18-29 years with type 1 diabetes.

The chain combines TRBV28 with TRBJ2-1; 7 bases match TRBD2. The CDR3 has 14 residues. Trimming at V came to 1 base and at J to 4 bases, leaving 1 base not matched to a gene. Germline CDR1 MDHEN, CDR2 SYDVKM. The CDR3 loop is CASSLYGRYNEQFF. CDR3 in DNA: TGTGCCAGCAGTTTATACGGGAGGTACAATGAGCAGTTCTTC. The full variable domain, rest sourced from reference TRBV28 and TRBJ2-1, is DVKVTQSSRYLVKRTGEKVFLECVQDMDHENMFWYRQDPGLGLRLIYFSYDVKMKEKGDIPEGYSVSREKKERFSLILESASTNQTSMYLCASSLYGRYNEQFFGPGTRLTVL.

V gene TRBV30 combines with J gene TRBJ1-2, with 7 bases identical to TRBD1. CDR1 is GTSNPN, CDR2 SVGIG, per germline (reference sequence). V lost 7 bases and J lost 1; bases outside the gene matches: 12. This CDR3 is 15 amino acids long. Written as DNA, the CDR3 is TGTGCCTCACTGTTCGGGACAGCCTATAACTATGGCTACACCTTC. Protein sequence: CASLFGTAYNYGYTF.

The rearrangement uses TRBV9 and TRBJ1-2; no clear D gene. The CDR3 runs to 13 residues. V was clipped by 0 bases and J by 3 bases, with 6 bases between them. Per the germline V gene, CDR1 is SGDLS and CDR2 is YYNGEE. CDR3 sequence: CASSVDGYYGYTF. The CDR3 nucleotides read TGTGCCAGCAGCGTAGACGGGTACTATGGCTACACCTTC.

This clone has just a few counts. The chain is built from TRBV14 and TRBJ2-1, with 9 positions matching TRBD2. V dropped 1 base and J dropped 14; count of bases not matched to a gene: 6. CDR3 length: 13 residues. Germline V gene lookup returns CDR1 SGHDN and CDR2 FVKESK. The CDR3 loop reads CASSQVIGTSKFF. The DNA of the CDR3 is TGTGCCAGCAGCCAAGTAATCGGGACTAGCAAGTTCTTC.

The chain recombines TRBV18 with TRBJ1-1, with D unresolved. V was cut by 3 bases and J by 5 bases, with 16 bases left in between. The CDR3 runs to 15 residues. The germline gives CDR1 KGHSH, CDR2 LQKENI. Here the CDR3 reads CASSPNGQPGTEAFF. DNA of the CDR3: TGTGCCAGCTCACCTAACGGGCAGCCGGGAACTGAAGCTTTCTTT.

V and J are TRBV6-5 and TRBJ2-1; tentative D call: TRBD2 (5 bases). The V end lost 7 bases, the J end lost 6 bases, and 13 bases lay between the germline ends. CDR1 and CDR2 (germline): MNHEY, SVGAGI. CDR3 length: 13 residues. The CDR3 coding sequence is TGTGCCAGCACCCACTCGGCGGGCAATGAGCAGTTCTTC. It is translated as CASTHSAGNEQFF.

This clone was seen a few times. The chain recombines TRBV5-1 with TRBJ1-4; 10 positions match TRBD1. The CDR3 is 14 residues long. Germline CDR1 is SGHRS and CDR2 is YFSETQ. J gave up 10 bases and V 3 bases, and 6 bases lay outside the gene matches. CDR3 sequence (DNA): TGCGCCAGCAGCTCGGGGACAGGGGATCGAAAACTGTTTTTT. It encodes CASSSGTGDRKLFF.

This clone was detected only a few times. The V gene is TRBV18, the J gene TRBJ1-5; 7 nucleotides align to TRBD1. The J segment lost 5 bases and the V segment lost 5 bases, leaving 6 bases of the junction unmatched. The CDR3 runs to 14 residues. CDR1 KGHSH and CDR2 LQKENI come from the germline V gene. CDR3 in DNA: TGTGCCAGCTCAGCAGGGACAGTTGATCAGCCCCAGCATTTT. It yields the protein CASSAGTVDQPQHF.

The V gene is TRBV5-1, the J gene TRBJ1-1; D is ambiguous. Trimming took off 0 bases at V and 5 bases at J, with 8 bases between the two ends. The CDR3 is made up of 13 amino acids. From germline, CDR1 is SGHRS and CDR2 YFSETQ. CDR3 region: CASSLDKRTEAFF. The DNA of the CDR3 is TGCGCCAGCAGCTTGGATAAACGGACTGAAGCTTTCTTT.

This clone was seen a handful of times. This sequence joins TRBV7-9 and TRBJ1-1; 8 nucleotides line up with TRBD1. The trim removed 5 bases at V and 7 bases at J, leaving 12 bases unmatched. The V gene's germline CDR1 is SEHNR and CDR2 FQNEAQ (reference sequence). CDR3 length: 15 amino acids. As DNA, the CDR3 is TGTGCCAGCAGCCTCAGGGGGCAGGGGGCCGGTGAAGCTTTCTTT. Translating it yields CASSLRGQGAGEAFF.

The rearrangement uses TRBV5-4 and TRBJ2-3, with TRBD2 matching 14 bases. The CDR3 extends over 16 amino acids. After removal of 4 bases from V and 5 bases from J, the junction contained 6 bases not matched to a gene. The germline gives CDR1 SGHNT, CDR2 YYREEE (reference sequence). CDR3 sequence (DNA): TGTGCCAGCAGCACCGGACTAGCGGGAGGACTAGATACGCAGTATTTT. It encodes CASSTGLAGGLDTQYF.

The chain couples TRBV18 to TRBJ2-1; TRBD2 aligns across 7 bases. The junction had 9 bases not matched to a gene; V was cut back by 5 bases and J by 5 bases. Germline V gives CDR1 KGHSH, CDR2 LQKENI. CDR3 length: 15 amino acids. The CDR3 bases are TGTGCCAGCTCAACCGCGGGACTACCAAACAATGAGCAGTTCTTC. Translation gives CASSTAGLPNNEQFF. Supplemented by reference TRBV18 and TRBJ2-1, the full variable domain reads NAGVMQNPRHLVRRRGQEARLRCSPMKGHSHVYWYRQLPEEGLKFMVYLQKENIIDESGMPKERFSAEFPKEGPSILRIQQVVRGDSAAYFCASSTAGLPNNEQFFGPGTRLTVL.

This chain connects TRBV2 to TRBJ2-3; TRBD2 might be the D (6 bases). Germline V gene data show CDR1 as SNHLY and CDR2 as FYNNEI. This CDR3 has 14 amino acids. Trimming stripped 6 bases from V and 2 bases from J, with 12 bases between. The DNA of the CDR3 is TGTGCCAGCAGGCGGGGAGCGAACACAGATACGCAGTATTTT. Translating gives CASRRGANTDTQYF.

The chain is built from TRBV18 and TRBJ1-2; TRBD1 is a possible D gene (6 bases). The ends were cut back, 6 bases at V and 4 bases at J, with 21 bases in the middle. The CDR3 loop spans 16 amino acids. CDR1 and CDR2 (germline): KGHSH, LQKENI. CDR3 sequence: CASSRSTGTSTYGYTF. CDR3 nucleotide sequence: TGTGCCAGCTCCCGATCCACCGGGACATCCACCTATGGCTACACCTTC.

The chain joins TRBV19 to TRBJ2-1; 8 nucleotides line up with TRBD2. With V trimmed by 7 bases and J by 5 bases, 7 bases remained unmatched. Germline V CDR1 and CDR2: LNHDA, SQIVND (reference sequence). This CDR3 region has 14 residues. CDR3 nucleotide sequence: TGTGCCAGTAATAGCGGGAAAGCGGACAATGAGCAGTTCTTC. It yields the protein CASNSGKADNEQFF.

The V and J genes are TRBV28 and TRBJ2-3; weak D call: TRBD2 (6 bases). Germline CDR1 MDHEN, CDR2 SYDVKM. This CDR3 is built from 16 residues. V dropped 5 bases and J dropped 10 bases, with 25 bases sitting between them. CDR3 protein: CASSQAPGRPLKAQYF. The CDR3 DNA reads TGTGCCAGCAGTCAAGCCCCCGGGAGACCTCTAAAGGCGCAGTATTTT.

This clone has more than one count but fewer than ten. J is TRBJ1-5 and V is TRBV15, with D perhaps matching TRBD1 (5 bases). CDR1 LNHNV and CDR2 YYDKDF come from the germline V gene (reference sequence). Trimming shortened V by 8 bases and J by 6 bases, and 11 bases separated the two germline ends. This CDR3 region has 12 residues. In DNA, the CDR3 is TGTGCCACCTCGGGGGAGGGTCAGCCCCAGCATTTT. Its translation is CATSGEGQPQHF.

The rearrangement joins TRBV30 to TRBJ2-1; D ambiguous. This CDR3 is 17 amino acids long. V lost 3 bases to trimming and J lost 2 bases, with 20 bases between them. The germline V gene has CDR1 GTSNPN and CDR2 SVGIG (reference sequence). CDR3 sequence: CAWSPEPRHSPYNEQFF. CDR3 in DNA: TGTGCCTGGAGCCCAGAGCCAAGACACAGTCCCTACAATGAGCAGTTCTTC.

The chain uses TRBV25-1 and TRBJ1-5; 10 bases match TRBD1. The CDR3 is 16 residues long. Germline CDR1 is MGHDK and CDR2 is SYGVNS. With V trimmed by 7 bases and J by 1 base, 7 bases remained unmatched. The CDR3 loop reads CASTPTGQGSNQPQHF. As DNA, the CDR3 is TGTGCCAGCACCCCAACGGGACAGGGGAGCAATCAGCCCCAGCATTTT.

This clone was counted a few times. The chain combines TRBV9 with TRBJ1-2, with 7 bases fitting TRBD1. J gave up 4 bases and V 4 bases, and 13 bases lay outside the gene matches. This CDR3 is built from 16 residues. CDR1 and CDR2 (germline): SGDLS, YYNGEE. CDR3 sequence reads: CASSPGGLQGFYGYTF. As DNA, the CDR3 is TGTGCCAGCAGCCCAGGTGGCTTACAGGGGTTCTATGGCTACACCTTC.

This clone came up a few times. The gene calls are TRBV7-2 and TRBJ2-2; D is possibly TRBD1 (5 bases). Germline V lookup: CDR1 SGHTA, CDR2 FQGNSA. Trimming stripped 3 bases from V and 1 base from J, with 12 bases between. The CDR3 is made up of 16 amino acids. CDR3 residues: CASSFSDIRNTGELFF. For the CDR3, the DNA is TGTGCCAGCAGCTTTTCGGACATTCGGAACACCGGGGAGCTGTTTTTT.

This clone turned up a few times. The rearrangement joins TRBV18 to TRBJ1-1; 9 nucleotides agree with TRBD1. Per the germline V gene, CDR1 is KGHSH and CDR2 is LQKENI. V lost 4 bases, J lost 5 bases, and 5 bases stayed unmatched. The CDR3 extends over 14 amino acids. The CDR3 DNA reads TGTGCCAGCTCACAGGGACAGGGCTCGACTGAAGCTTTCTTT. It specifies CASSQGQGSTEAFF.

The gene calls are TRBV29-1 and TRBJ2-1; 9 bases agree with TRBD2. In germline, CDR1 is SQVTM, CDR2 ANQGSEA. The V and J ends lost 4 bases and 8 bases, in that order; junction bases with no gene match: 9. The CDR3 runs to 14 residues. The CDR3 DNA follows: TGCAGCGTTGCCGGGACTAGCTATTTCGATGAGCAGTTCTTC. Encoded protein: CSVAGTSYFDEQFF.

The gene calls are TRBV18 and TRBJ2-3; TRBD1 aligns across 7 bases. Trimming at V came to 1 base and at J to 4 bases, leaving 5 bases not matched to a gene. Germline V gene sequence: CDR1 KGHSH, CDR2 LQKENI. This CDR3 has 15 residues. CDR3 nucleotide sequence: TGTGCCAGCTCACCACTGGGACAGACTCCAGATACGCAGTATTTT. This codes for CASSPLGQTPDTQYF.

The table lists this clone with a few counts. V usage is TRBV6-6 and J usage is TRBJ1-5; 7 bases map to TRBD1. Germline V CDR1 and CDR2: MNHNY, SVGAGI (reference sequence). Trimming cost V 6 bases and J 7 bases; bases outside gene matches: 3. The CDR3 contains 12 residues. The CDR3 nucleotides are TGTGCCAGCAGACAGGGGAACCAGCCCCAGCATTTT. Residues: CASRQGNQPQHF.

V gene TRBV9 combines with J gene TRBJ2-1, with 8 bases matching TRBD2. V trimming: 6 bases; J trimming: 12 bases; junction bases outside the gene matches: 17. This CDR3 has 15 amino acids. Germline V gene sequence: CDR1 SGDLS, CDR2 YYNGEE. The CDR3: CASNPAGTRDAWQFF. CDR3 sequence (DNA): TGTGCCAGCAACCCCGCCGGGACTAGAGATGCTTGGCAGTTCTTC.

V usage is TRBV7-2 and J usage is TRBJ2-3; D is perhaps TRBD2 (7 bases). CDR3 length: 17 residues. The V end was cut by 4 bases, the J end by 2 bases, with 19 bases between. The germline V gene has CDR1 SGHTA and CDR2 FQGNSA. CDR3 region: CASSSPLWEGVTDTQYF. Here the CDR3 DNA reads TGTGCCAGCAGCTCGCCCCTGTGGGAGGGGGTCACAGATACGCAGTATTTT.

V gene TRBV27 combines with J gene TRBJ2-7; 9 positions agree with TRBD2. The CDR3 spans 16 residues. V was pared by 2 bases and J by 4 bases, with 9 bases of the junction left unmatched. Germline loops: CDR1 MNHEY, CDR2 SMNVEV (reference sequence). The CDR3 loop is CASSLLYAGGPYEQYF. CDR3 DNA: TGTGCCAGCAGTTTACTCTACGCGGGAGGGCCGTACGAGCAGTACTTC.

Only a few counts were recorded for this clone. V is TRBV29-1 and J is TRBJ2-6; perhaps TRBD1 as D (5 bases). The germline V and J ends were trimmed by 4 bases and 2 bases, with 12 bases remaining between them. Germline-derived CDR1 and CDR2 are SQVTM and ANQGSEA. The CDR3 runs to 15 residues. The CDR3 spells CSVGQGTTGANVLTF. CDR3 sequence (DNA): TGCAGCGTTGGGCAGGGAACGACTGGGGCCAACGTCCTGACTTTC.

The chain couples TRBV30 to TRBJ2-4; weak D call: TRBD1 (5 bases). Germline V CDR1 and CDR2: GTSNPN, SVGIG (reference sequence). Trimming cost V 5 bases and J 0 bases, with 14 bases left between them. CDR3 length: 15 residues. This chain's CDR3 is CAWGTGPLAKNIQYF. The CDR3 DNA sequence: TGTGCCTGGGGAACAGGACCTTTAGCCAAAAACATTCAGTACTTC.

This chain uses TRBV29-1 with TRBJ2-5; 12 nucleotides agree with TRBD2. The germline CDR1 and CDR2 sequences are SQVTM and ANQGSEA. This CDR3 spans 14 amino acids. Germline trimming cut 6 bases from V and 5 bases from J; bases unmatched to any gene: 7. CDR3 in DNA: TGCAGCGTGTCCCTAGCGGGAGGGCCCGAGACCCAGTACTTC. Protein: CSVSLAGGPETQYF.